Shown below are 30 T cell receptor beta chains from a single sample sequenced in a study of blood T cell repertoires in COVID-19. Some clones are missing from TCRdb's copy, which holds only in-frame ones; the method was immunoSEQ multiplex PCR. The profile shows around 200,000 clones, approximately 89% of them singletons. The sequenced sample was PBMCs or T cells enriched from blood (not recorded which). The receptors originated from a woman between 18 and 30 years old who had recovered from COVID-19.

V is TRBV2 and J is TRBJ1-5; D call uncertain. Germline V gene lookup returns CDR1 SNHLY and CDR2 FYNNEI. V lost 3 bases and J 2 bases, leaving 11 bases between the germline ends. This CDR3 is built from 15 residues. CDR3 sequence reads: CASSEGRGGNQPQHF. The CDR3, as DNA: TGTGCCAGCAGTGAGGGCCGGGGAGGCAATCAGCCCCAGCATTTT.

The genes are TRBV28 and TRBJ2-5, with 8 bases fitting TRBD1. Germline V gives CDR1 MDHEN, CDR2 SYDVKM. The CDR3 runs 14 residues. The V and J ends lost 3 bases and 5 bases, in that order; junction bases with no gene match: 5. The CDR3 DNA reads TGTGCCAGCAGTTTGGGCAGGGGGCAGGAGACCCAGTACTTC. Amino acid sequence: CASSLGRGQETQYF.

The J gene is TRBJ2-1, the V gene TRBV18, with TRBD1 matching over 7 bases. Per the germline V gene, CDR1 is KGHSH and CDR2 is LQKENI. The CDR3 sequence is 15 residues long. Trimming removed 2 bases from V and 7 bases from J; junction bases left unmatched: 8. This chain's CDR3 is CASSPRQGTENEQFF. DNA of the CDR3: TGTGCCAGCTCACCAAGACAGGGTACCGAAAATGAGCAGTTCTTC.

The genes are TRBV4-2 and TRBJ2-1, with TRBD2 as a possible D gene (5 bases). V gave up 0 bases and J gave up 6 bases, with 9 bases separating them. Germline V gene data show CDR1 as LGHNA and CDR2 as YNFKEQ. The CDR3 is 14 amino acids. The CDR3 DNA sequence: TGTGCCAGCAGCCAAGACGGGCGGGTCAATGAGCAGTTCTTC. This gives the protein CASSQDGRVNEQFF.

This clone was found a few times. V is TRBV2 and J is TRBJ2-1; the match to TRBD2 covers 8 bases. The CDR3 is 15 amino acids. Per the germline V gene, CDR1 is SNHLY and CDR2 is FYNNEI. With 2 bases clipped from V and 10 bases from J, the junction kept 10 bases outside the gene matches. CDR3 coding DNA: TGTGCCAGCAGTGAACCAGCGGGAGTTCAAACGGAGCAGTTCTTC. Protein sequence: CASSEPAGVQTEQFF.

This rearrangement joins TRBV7-2 to TRBJ1-2; tentatively, D is TRBD1 (6 bases). V lost 7 bases and J lost 2, with 14 bases in between. Germline values: CDR1 SGHTA, CDR2 FQGNSA. The CDR3 length is 14 residues. As DNA, the CDR3 is TGTGCCAGCACCCCTACAGGGACAAACTATGGCTACACCTTC. It encodes CASTPTGTNYGYTF.

This clone was seen more than once but under ten times. The DNA is left out, because the CDR3 cannot be placed on it with certainty; the CDR3 is given as TCRdb lists it. This chain links TRBV3-1 (or the pseudogene TRBV3-2) with TRBJ1-1; the table's TRBD1 call for D was not verified on the DNA. The CDR3 spans 14 residues, counting both ends. Germline loops: CDR1 LGHDT, CDR2 YNNKEL (reference sequence). This CDR3 reads CASSQDVGQGISFF.

This chain connects TRBV14 to TRBJ2-7; 8 bases are shared with TRBD1. V was pared by 1 base and J by 6 bases, with 8 bases of the junction left unmatched. CDR3 length: 15 residues. The germline CDR1 and CDR2 sequences are SGHDN and FVKESK. The CDR3 here is CASSQGSMGQAEQYF. The CDR3 DNA is TGTGCCAGCAGCCAAGGGTCTATGGGACAGGCCGAGCAGTACTTC.

The genes are TRBV29-1 and TRBJ2-7; 8 positions match TRBD2. The J segment lost 1 base and the V segment lost 4 bases, leaving 0 bases of the junction unmatched. There are 12 residues in the CDR3. Germline V lookup: CDR1 SQVTM, CDR2 ANQGSEA. CDR3 coding DNA: TGCAGCGTTGTAGCGGGATCCTACGAGCAGTACTTC. As protein: CSVVAGSYEQYF.

This rearrangement joins TRBV15 to TRBJ2-7; TRBD2 matches at 14 bases. Trimming removed 5 bases from V and 1 base from J; junction bases left unmatched: 10. Germline V gives CDR1 LNHNV, CDR2 YYDKDF (reference sequence). The CDR3 contains 18 residues. The DNA of the CDR3 is TGTGCCACCAGCGGATACGGGACTAGCGGGAGACAGTCCTACGAGCAGTACTTC. It yields the protein CATSGYGTSGRQSYEQYF.

The chain couples TRBV28 to TRBJ2-3; 10 bases agree with TRBD2. Trimming at V came to 6 bases and at J to 8 bases, leaving 8 bases not matched to a gene. CDR1 MDHEN and CDR2 SYDVKM come from the germline V gene. This CDR3 has 14 amino acids. The CDR3 DNA reads TGTGCCAGCAGGAGTAGCGGGAGGCTGACTACGCAGTATTTT. Amino acids: CASRSSGRLTTQYF.

The gene calls are TRBV9 and TRBJ2-1, with TRBD2 matching over 10 bases. V was clipped by 0 bases and J by 0 bases; unmatched bases: 6. Germline loops: CDR1 SGDLS, CDR2 YYNGEE. The CDR3 length is 18 residues. CDR3 region: CASSVALAGASSYNEQFF. CDR3 in DNA: TGTGCCAGCAGCGTAGCTCTAGCGGGAGCATCCTCCTACAATGAGCAGTTCTTC.

The gene calls are TRBV6-5 and TRBJ2-7, with D possibly matching TRBD1 (6 bases). Germline CDR1 reads MNHEY; CDR2 reads SVGAGI. Trimming pared 5 bases from V and 2 bases from J, leaving 10 bases between. CDR3 size: 13 residues. The CDR3 sequence is CASSHRAPYEQYF. The CDR3, as DNA: TGTGCCAGCAGTCACAGGGCCCCCTACGAGCAGTACTTC.

The chain employs TRBV27 and TRBJ2-7, with D perhaps TRBD1 (6 bases). CDR1 is MNHEY, CDR2 SMNVEV, per germline (reference sequence). This CDR3 spans 14 amino acids. Trimming cost V 6 bases and J 4 bases, with 16 bases left between them. DNA for the CDR3: TGTGCCAGCAGAGGTACAGGGACCACTTACGAGCAGTACTTC. This encodes CASRGTGTTYEQYF.

J is TRBJ2-5 and V is TRBV24-1, with D possibly TRBD1 on 6 matching bases. Deletions cut 4 bases from V and 7 bases from J, with 12 bases between. The CDR3 spans 13 residues. The germline gives CDR1 KGHDR, CDR2 SFDVKD. CDR3 sequence reads: CATSDRGGVTQYF. In DNA, the CDR3 is TGTGCCACCAGTGACAGGGGCGGCGTGACCCAGTACTTC.

The chain joins TRBV28 to TRBJ1-2, with 8 nucleotides matching TRBD1. After removal of 2 bases from V and 4 bases from J, the junction contained 12 bases not matched to a gene. Germline CDR1 is MDHEN and CDR2 is SYDVKM. The CDR3 sequence is 17 residues long. The CDR3 sequence: CASSLGQGNPTLYGYTF. The CDR3 DNA sequence: TGTGCCAGCAGTTTAGGACAGGGTAACCCAACCCTCTATGGCTACACCTTC.

In this sample, this clone turned up a few times. The rearrangement uses TRBV5-5 and TRBJ2-7; the match to TRBD1 covers 10 bases. CDR1 is SGHKS, CDR2 YYEKEE, per germline (reference sequence). The V segment lost 4 bases and the J segment 7 bases; nucleotides outside the gene matches: 11. The CDR3 extends over 15 amino acids. CDR3 loop: CASSPGQGILREQYF. The DNA of the CDR3 is TGTGCCAGCAGCCCGGGACAGGGGATCCTTCGGGAGCAGTACTTC.

V and J are TRBV28 and TRBJ2-5; 10 bases match TRBD2. The CDR3 is 15 residues long. Germline V CDR1 and CDR2: MDHEN, SYDVKM. V lost 3 bases to trimming and J lost 5 bases; unmatched junction nucleotides: 6. CDR3 sequence (DNA): TGTGCCAGCAGTTTCAGCGGGAGGGCCAGGGAGACCCAGTACTTC. This gives the protein CASSFSGRARETQYF.

The chain employs TRBV7-3 and TRBJ2-7; a possible D gene is TRBD2 (5 bases). Trimming pared 0 bases from V and 2 bases from J, leaving 11 bases between. Germline CDR1 reads SGHTA; CDR2 reads FQGTGA. The CDR3 has 15 residues. In DNA form, the CDR3 reads TGTGCCAGCAGCTTAACTCCGGGGATAGCCTACGAGCAGTACTTC. Residues: CASSLTPGIAYEQYF.

This clone was detected only a few times. The J gene is TRBJ1-6, the V gene TRBV19, with a possible D match to TRBD1 (5 bases). Deletions cut 6 bases from V and 8 bases from J, with 14 bases between. The CDR3 length is 14 residues. Germline assignment: CDR1 LNHDA and CDR2 SQIVND (reference sequence). CDR3 protein: CASRENGADSPLHF. The DNA of the CDR3 is TGTGCCAGTAGAGAGAATGGGGCTGATTCACCCCTCCACTTT. The full variable domain, in which reference TRBV19 and TRBJ1-6 provide the parts outside the CDR3, is DGGITQSPKYLFRKEGQNVTLSCEQNLNHDAMYWYRQDPGQGLRLIYYSQIVNDFQKGDIAEGYSVSREKKESFPLTVTSAQKNPTAFYLCASRENGADSPLHFGNGTRLTVT.

This clone was observed once. The CDR3 bases are TGTGCCAGCAGCCCAAGGGGAGGAACTGAAGCTTTCTTT. This codes for CASSPRGGTEAFF. The genes are TRBV11-3 and TRBJ1-1; D is possibly TRBD1 (5 bases). With 5 bases removed from V and 5 bases from J, the gap between germline ends came to 12 bases. The germline V gene has CDR1 SGHNT and CDR2 YENEEA. CDR3 length: 13 amino acids.

This chain uses TRBV9 with TRBJ2-7, with TRBD1 matching 9 bases. CDR3 length equals 14 residues. V was pared by 0 bases and J by 5 bases, with 3 bases of the junction left unmatched. CDR1 is SGDLS, CDR2 YYNGEE, per germline. The DNA for the CDR3 is TGTGCCAGCAGCGTAGCTACAGGGGGCGACGAGCAGTACTTC. It yields the protein CASSVATGGDEQYF.

This rearrangement joins TRBV5-5 to TRBJ2-3; 8 bases are a match to TRBD2. Germline CDR1 reads SGHKS; CDR2 reads YYEKEE (reference sequence). Losses at the gene ends were 4 bases for V and 6 bases for J; bases not matched to a gene: 7. This CDR3 region has 14 residues. The CDR3 DNA is TGTGCCAGCAGCCTCGCCGGACTAGCTGATACGCAGTATTTT. This encodes CASSLAGLADTQYF.

This chain joins TRBV12-3 or TRBV12-4 and TRBJ1-1, with a possible D match to TRBD1 (6 bases). The CDR3 totals 13 residues. With 3 bases removed from V and 7 bases from J, the gap between germline ends came to 12 bases. CDR3 nucleotides: TGTGCCAGCAGTTTTCTCAGGGGTAATGAAGCTTTCTTT. It specifies CASSFLRGNEAFF.

The chain is built from TRBV24-1 and TRBJ2-2; 9 bases are shared with TRBD2. The CDR3 is 14 amino acids. J was trimmed by 4 bases and V by 7 bases; bases with no gene match: 3. From germline, CDR1 is KGHDR and CDR2 SFDVKD. CDR3 nucleotides: TGTGCCACCAGGACTAGCGGTAGCACCGGGGAGCTGTTTTTT. This encodes CATRTSGSTGELFF.

The chain combines TRBV7-2 with TRBJ2-6; 10 bases agree with TRBD1. The germline V gene has CDR1 SGHTA and CDR2 FQGNSA. The CDR3 has 17 amino acids. The J segment lost 1 base and the V segment lost 7 bases, leaving 7 bases of the junction unmatched. DNA for the CDR3: TGTGCCAGCACCCGACAGGGGGCGGTATCTGGGGCCAACGTCCTGACTTTC. Amino acid sequence: CASTRQGAVSGANVLTF.

The rearrangement joins TRBV27 to TRBJ2-5, with D possibly being TRBD1 (5 bases). With 5 bases removed from V and 1 base from J, the gap between germline ends came to 14 bases. The CDR3 is made up of 15 amino acids. CDR1 and CDR2 (germline): MNHEY, SMNVEV (reference sequence). In DNA, the CDR3 is TGTGCCAGCAGTCCAGGGTGGTGGGTCCAAGAGACCCAGTACTTC. This encodes CASSPGWWVQETQYF.

The chain is built from TRBV29-1 and TRBJ2-5, with a possible D match to TRBD1 (5 bases). V shed 4 bases and J shed 1 base, with 10 bases lying between them. This CDR3 has 13 amino acids. Germline V gene data show CDR1 as SQVTM and CDR2 as ANQGSEA. CDR3 in amino acids: CSVVTQAQETQYF. The CDR3 DNA sequence: TGCAGCGTTGTAACACAGGCCCAAGAGACCCAGTACTTC.

This clone was counted once. The rearrangement uses TRBV7-2 and TRBJ2-5, with TRBD2 identical over 11 bases. After removal of 5 bases from V and 4 bases from J, the junction contained 12 bases not matched to a gene. There are 17 residues in the CDR3. CDR1 is SGHTA, CDR2 FQGNSA, per germline. The CDR3 coding sequence is TGTGCCAGCAGCCCCATGAGGTCTAGCGGGAGGATAGAGACCCAGTACTTC. It encodes CASSPMRSSGRIETQYF. The variable domain in full, with the rest retrieved from reference TRBV7-2 and TRBJ2-5, is GAGVSQSPSNKVTEKGKDVELRCDPISGHTALYWYRQSLGQGLEFLIYFQGNSAPDKSGLPSDRFSAERTGGSVSTLTIQRTQQEDSAVYLCASSPMRSSGRIETQYFGPGTRLLVL.

The chain recombines TRBV30 with TRBJ2-2; the D gene is possibly TRBD1 (6 bases). Germline V gene lookup returns CDR1 GTSNPN and CDR2 SVGIG (reference sequence). This CDR3 spans 14 amino acids. V was trimmed by 0 bases and J by 3 bases, leaving 8 bases between them. The CDR3 sequence: CAWSVKGDTGELFF. The CDR3 DNA sequence: TGTGCCTGGAGTGTAAAGGGGGACACCGGGGAGCTGTTTTTT.